The TCR beta chain described here comes from a study of cytomegalovirus exposure and HLA in healthy donors. Study findings and constraints: It was confirmed in vitro that three of the CMV-associated chains were specific for CMV antigens. As a later analysis revealed, most CMV-associated TCR beta chains appeared HLA-restricted. Near-uniform donor sequencing depth was presumed by presence/absence analyses.

About this clone itself: The target antigen is unknown.

With 60 Vbeta and 13 Jbeta primers, the PCR was carried out. The protocol was immunoSEQ multiplex PCR, while the TCRdb copy is restricted to in-frame clones and leaves out a portion. Seen here are some 110,000 clones, around 84% observed once, and the top ten hold roughly a fifth. Germline V lookup: CDR1 SGHRS, CDR2 YFSETQ. The CDR3 spans 14 residues. V shed 4 bases and J shed 1 base, with 12 bases lying between them. The sequence came from a man under 40 in good health and CMV-seropositive. This chain uses TRBV5-1 with TRBJ2-7; D remains ambiguous. The sequenced sample consisted of PBMCs. CDR3 amino acids: CASSAVTDSYEQYF. CDR3 DNA: TGCGCCAGCAGCGCGGTGACTGATTCCTACGAGCAGTACTTC.